Included here is one TCR beta chain sequence, with context. What it binds is unknown. CDR3 size: 16 residues. Trimming cost V 2 bases and J 5 bases, with 18 bases left between them. The germline CDR1 and CDR2 sequences are KGHSH and LQKENI. CMV status came from CD4+ IFNgamma after overnight CMV lysate stimulation. This specimen belongs to a study of naive and memory T cell subsets. Findings and caveats of the study: Gini index rose across naive, CM, EM and EMRA in CD4 and CD8. Activation and differentiation may alter RNA-based TCR counts.

Both TRBC1 and TRBC2 were covered by a beta constant-region primer of two equimolar oligonucleotides. Each CDR3 protein is one row after TCRdb ran MiXCR on the UMI-ligation and nested PCR reads. The table has around 160,000 distinct CDR3 sequences, over 15% seen once. The specimen was naive CD4+ T cells from blood. This sequence was found in a human donor in good health. The chain employs TRBV18 and TRBJ1-1; D is possibly TRBD1 (6 bases). Written as DNA, the CDR3 is TGTGCCAGCTCACCAGGGCATCAGGTAACAGGGACTGAAGCTTTCTTT. This codes for CASSPGHQVTGTEAFF. Drawing the rest from reference TRBV18 and TRBJ1-1, the complete variable domain is NAGVMQNPRHLVRRRGQEARLRCSPMKGHSHVYWYRQLPEEGLKFMVYLQKENIIDESGMPKERFSAEFPKEGPSILRIQQVVRGDSAAYFCASSPGHQVTGTEAFFGQGTRLTVV.